One and the same sample provided the 21 T cell receptor beta chains below, sequenced in a study of technical replicates of blood from a handful of donors. The repertoire was sequenced with immunoSEQ multiplex PCR; TCRdb's copy has only in-frame clones and lacks some. Of 75,000 to 95,000 clones in the sample, roughly 90% were seen once. The sequencing input was T cells isolated from PBMCs. These receptor sequences come from a human donor in good health.

The chain links TRBV18 to TRBJ2-3, with 10 bases aligning to TRBD1. Germline CDR1 reads KGHSH; CDR2 reads LQKENI. CDR3 length equals 15 residues. V was clipped by 3 bases and J by 9 bases; unmatched bases: 9. The CDR3 coding sequence is TGTGCCAGCTCACCCGGGACAGGGGCATGGGACACGCAGTATTTT. Encoded protein: CASSPGTGAWDTQYF.

This chain links TRBV19 with TRBJ2-6; D unresolved. V lost 2 bases, J lost 2 bases, and 7 bases lay in between. The length of the CDR3 is 15 residues. Germline assignment: CDR1 LNHDA and CDR2 SQIVND (reference sequence). CDR3 sequence reads: CASSITAAGANVLTF. The CDR3 region has the DNA TGTGCCAGTAGTATAACCGCAGCTGGGGCCAACGTCCTGACTTTC.

The chain carries TRBV28 and TRBJ1-1; D is undetermined. Germline CDR1 and CDR2: MDHEN and SYDVKM. This CDR3 has 15 residues. The V and J ends lost 6 bases and 0 bases respectively, with 14 bases between them. CDR3 DNA sequence: TGTGCCAGCAGCTCGCCGGGATATATGAACACTGAAGCTTTCTTT. Its translation is CASSSPGYMNTEAFF.

J is TRBJ2-3 and V is TRBV7-3; 7 bases are a match to TRBD1. Germline loops: CDR1 SGHTA, CDR2 FQGTGA. CDR3 length: 17 residues. V dropped 2 bases and J dropped 1; count of bases not matched to a gene: 9. In DNA, the CDR3 is TGTGCCAGCAGCTTATTACCCGGCCAGGGGGGCACAGATACGCAGTATTTT. It yields the protein CASSLLPGQGGTDTQYF.

The chain is built from TRBV7-2 and TRBJ2-1; D gene unclear. The CDR3 consists of 15 residues. Germline-derived CDR1 and CDR2 are SGHTA and FQGNSA. The V end was cut by 8 bases, the J end by 0 bases, with 14 bases between. CDR3 sequence reads: CASSMGLSSYNEQFF. CDR3 DNA: TGTGCCAGCTCGATGGGCCTGAGCTCCTACAATGAGCAGTTCTTC.

The chain is built from TRBV7-8 and TRBJ2-2; perhaps TRBD2 as D (6 bases). The V end was cut by 0 bases, the J end by 3 bases, with 8 bases between. The CDR3 contains 15 residues. The germline CDR1 and CDR2 sequences are SGHVS and FQNEAQ. CDR3: CASSLAGLHTGELFF. The CDR3, as DNA: TGTGCCAGCAGCTTAGCGGGACTTCACACCGGGGAGCTGTTTTTT. Looking up the rest from reference TRBV7-8 and TRBJ2-2 gives the full variable domain: GAGVSQSPRYKVAKRGQDVALRCDPISGHVSLFWYQQALGQGPEFLTYFQNEAQLDKSGLPSDRFFAERPEGSVSTLKIQRTQQEDSAVYLCASSLAGLHTGELFFGEGSRLTVL.

CDR3 sequence: CASSSRDRFLGEQYF. The CDR3 DNA reads TGTGCCAGCAGCTCCCGGGACAGGTTTTTGGGGGAGCAGTACTTC. V is TRBV7-2 and J is TRBJ2-7, with 8 nucleotides matching TRBD1. The CDR3 runs to 15 residues. The V and J ends lost 4 bases and 7 bases, in that order; junction bases with no gene match: 12. CDR1 is SGHTA and CDR2 is FQGNSA in the germline V gene.

This sequence joins TRBV7-2 and TRBJ2-7; TRBD2 aligns across 10 bases. The CDR3 sequence is 16 residues long. Germline CDR1 SGHTA, CDR2 FQGNSA. V shed 4 bases and J 3 bases; nucleotides not matched to a gene: 9. The CDR3 coding sequence is TGTGCCAGCAGCTCCACTTTAGCGGGAGGAGACTACGAGCAGTACTTC. It specifies CASSSTLAGGDYEQYF.

In this sample, this clone turned up once. This chain links TRBV10-3 with TRBJ1-1, with D unresolved. V lost 3 bases and J lost 2, with 10 bases in between. CDR3 length: 14 amino acids. Per germline, CDR1 ENHRY and CDR2 SYGVKD. CDR3 sequence reads: CAISERATNTEAFF. The CDR3 DNA reads TGTGCCATCAGTGAAAGAGCGACTAACACTGAAGCTTTCTTT.

The chain uses TRBV11-3 and TRBJ2-1, with TRBD2 as a possible D gene (5 bases). Germline lookup yields CDR1 SGHNT and CDR2 YENEEA. V dropped 1 base and J dropped 14 bases, with 15 bases sitting between them. The CDR3 contains 13 residues. In DNA, the CDR3 is TGTGCCAGCAGCTTAGGCCTAGCTGGGATGAAGTTCTTC. Translating gives CASSLGLAGMKFF.

CDR3 DNA sequence: TGTGCCAGCTCACTAGGACAGGGGACAGATACGCAGTATTTT. It is translated as CASSLGQGTDTQYF. V and J are TRBV18 and TRBJ2-3; 9 bases are shared with TRBD1. The CDR3 has 14 residues. Germline CDR1 is KGHSH and CDR2 is LQKENI. The V gene end was trimmed by 4 bases and the J gene end by 3 bases; junction bases not matched to a gene: 2.

The V call is TRBV9, the J call TRBJ2-3; possibly TRBD2 for D (5 bases). V gave up 4 bases and J gave up 2 bases, with 11 bases separating them. CDR3 length: 14 residues. Germline-derived CDR1 and CDR2 are SGDLS and YYNGEE. The CDR3 spells CASSPRLSTDTQYF. For the CDR3, the DNA is TGTGCCAGCAGCCCCCGACTATCCACAGATACGCAGTATTTT.

This chain links TRBV4-1 with TRBJ2-1, with D perhaps TRBD2 (6 bases). Germline-derived CDR1 and CDR2 are MGHRA and YSYEKL. V shed 0 bases and J shed 4 bases, with 13 bases lying between them. This CDR3 has 16 amino acids. CDR3: CASSQEEGPRYNEQFF. Here the CDR3 DNA reads TGCGCCAGCAGCCAAGAGGAGGGCCCCAGGTACAATGAGCAGTTCTTC.

This CDR3 reads CASSLSYNEQFF. CDR3 sequence (DNA): TGTGCCAGCAGTCTTAGTTACAATGAGCAGTTCTTC. The rearrangement joins TRBV7-6 to TRBJ2-1; D call uncertain. This CDR3 comprises 12 residues. Germline V gene sequence: CDR1 SGHVS, CDR2 FNYEAQ. Trimming left V 6 bases short and J 4 bases short, with 7 bases between.

The rearrangement links TRBV6-4 to TRBJ1-1, with unresolved D. Germline V lookup: CDR1 MRHNA, CDR2 SNTAGT. This CDR3 contains 13 residues. V lost 3 bases and J 4 bases, leaving 9 bases between the germline ends. The CDR3 coding sequence is TGTGCCAGCAGTGAGATACTAGGCACTGAAGCTTTCTTT. Translating gives CASSEILGTEAFF.

The chain joins TRBV27 to TRBJ2-7, with D maybe TRBD2 (6 bases). The CDR3 is 15 residues long. Trimming removed 2 bases at V and 5 bases at J, with 16 bases between. Germline V CDR1 and CDR2: MNHEY, SMNVEV (reference sequence). For the CDR3, the DNA is TGTGCCAGCAGTTTAAACGGGAGATACTTAGACGAGCAGTACTTC. Its protein product is CASSLNGRYLDEQYF.

This clone was counted once. The genes are TRBV7-2 and TRBJ2-7; TRBD2 matches at 7 bases. The CDR3 runs to 13 residues. Trimming took 4 bases from V and 2 from J; bases not matched to a gene: 2. Germline CDR1 is SGHTA and CDR2 is FQGNSA. DNA for the CDR3: TGTGCCAGCAGCTCGCTAGCGGCCTACGAGCAGTACTTC. Amino acid sequence: CASSSLAAYEQYF. The variable domain in full, completed from reference TRBV7-2 and TRBJ2-7, reads GAGVSQSPSNKVTEKGKDVELRCDPISGHTALYWYRQSLGQGLEFLIYFQGNSAPDKSGLPSDRFSAERTGGSVSTLTIQRTQQEDSAVYLCASSSLAAYEQYFGPGTRLTVT.

This sequence joins TRBV28 and TRBJ2-7; 8 bases align to TRBD2. The CDR3 sequence is 14 residues long. Germline CDR1 MDHEN, CDR2 SYDVKM. J was trimmed by 3 bases and V by 2 bases; bases with no gene match: 3. The CDR3 protein is CASSLPGGSYEQYF. CDR3 DNA sequence: TGTGCCAGCAGTTTACCGGGAGGGAGCTACGAGCAGTACTTC.

This clone is a singleton in its sample. V is TRBV4-1 and J is TRBJ1-2, with D possibly TRBD1 on 6 matching bases. This CDR3 is 15 amino acids long. Deletions cut 0 bases from V and 5 bases from J, with 13 bases between. From germline, CDR1 is MGHRA and CDR2 YSYEKL. The CDR3 nucleotides read TGCGCCAGCAGCCAAGAGCACAGGGATGGGTATGGCTACACCTTC. It specifies CASSQEHRDGYGYTF.

J is TRBJ2-7 and V is TRBV7-2, with TRBD1 matching 7 bases. The length of the CDR3 is 13 residues. With V trimmed by 5 bases and J by 3 bases, 4 bases remained unmatched. Germline CDR1 reads SGHTA; CDR2 reads FQGNSA. The CDR3 coding sequence is TGTGCCAGCAGCCTCCGGGACAGCTACGAGCAGTACTTC. Translating gives CASSLRDSYEQYF. The full variable domain, in which reference TRBV7-2 and TRBJ2-7 provide the parts outside the CDR3, is GAGVSQSPSNKVTEKGKDVELRCDPISGHTALYWYRQSLGQGLEFLIYFQGNSAPDKSGLPSDRFSAERTGGSVSTLTIQRTQQEDSAVYLCASSLRDSYEQYFGPGTRLTVT.

This chain uses TRBV7-2 with TRBJ2-7; D not resolved. The CDR3 has 14 amino acids. In germline, CDR1 is SGHTA, CDR2 FQGNSA. V was clipped by 3 bases and J by 3 bases, with 12 bases between them. CDR3 sequence: CASSFAASIYEQYF. CDR3 in DNA: TGTGCCAGCAGCTTCGCGGCTAGTATCTACGAGCAGTACTTC.